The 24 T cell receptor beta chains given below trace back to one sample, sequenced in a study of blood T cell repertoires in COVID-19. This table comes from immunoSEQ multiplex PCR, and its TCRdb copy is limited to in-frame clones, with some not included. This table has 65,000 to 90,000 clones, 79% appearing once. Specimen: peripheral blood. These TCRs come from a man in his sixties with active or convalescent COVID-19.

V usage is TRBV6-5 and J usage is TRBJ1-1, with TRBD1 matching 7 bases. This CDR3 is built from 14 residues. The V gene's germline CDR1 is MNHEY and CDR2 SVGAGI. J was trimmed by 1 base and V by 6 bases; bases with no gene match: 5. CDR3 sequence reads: CASRQGQENTEAFF. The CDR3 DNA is TGTGCCAGCAGGCAAGGACAGGAGAACACTGAAGCTTTCTTT.

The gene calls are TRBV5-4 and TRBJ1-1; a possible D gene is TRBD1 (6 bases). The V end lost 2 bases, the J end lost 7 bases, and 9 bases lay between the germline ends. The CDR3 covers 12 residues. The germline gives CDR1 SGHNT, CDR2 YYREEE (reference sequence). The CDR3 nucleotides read TGTGCCAGCAGCTTTGACAGGCTTGAAGCTTTCTTT. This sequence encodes CASSFDRLEAFF.

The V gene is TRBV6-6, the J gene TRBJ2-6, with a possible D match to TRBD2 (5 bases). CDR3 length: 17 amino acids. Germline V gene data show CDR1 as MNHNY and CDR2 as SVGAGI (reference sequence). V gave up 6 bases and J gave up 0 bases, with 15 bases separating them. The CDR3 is CASSRTTGLSGANVLTF. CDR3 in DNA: TGTGCCAGCAGCCGAACTACCGGACTCTCTGGGGCCAACGTCCTGACTTTC.

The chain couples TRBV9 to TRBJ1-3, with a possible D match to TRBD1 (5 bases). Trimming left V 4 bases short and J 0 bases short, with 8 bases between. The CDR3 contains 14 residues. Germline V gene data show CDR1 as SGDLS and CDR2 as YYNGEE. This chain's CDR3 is CASSSGNSGNTIYF. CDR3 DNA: TGTGCCAGCAGCTCAGGGAACTCTGGAAACACCATATATTTT.

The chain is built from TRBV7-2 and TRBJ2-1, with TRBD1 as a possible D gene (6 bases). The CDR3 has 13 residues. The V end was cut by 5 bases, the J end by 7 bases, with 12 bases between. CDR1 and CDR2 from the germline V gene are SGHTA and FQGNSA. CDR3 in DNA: TGTGCCAGCAGCAATCTACAGGGTAATGAGCAGTTCTTC. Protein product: CASSNLQGNEQFF.

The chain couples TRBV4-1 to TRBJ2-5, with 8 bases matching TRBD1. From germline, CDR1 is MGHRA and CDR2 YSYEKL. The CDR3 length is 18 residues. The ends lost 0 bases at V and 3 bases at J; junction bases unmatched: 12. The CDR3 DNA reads TGCGCCAGCAGCCAAGATTGGGTCCGACAGGGGCGAGAAGAGACCCAGTACTTC. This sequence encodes CASSQDWVRQGREETQYF.

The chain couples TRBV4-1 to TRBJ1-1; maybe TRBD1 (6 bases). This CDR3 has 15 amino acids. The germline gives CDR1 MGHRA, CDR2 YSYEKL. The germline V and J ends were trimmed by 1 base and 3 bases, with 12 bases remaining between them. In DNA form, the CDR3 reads TGCGCCAGCAGCCAAGCGATTCCAGGGGACACTGAAGCTTTCTTT. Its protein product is CASSQAIPGDTEAFF.

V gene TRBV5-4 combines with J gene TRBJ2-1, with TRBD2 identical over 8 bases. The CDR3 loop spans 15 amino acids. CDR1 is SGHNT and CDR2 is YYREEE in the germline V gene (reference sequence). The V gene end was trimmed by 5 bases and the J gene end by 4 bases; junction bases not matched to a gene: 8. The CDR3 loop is CASRSSGAQYNEQFF. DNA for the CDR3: TGTGCCAGCAGAAGTAGCGGGGCTCAGTACAATGAGCAGTTCTTC.

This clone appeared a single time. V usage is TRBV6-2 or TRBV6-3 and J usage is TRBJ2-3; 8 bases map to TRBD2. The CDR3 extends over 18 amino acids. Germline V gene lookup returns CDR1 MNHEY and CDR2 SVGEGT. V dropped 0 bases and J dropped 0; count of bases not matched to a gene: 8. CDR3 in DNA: TGTGCCAGCAGTTACTCGAGTGAGCGGGGGCCTAGCACAGATACGCAGTATTTT. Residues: CASSYSSERGPSTDTQYF.

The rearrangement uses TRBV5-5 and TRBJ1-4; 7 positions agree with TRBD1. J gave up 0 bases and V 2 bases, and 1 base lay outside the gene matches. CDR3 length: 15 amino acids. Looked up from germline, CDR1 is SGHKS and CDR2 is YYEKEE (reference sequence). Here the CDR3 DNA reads TGTGCCAGCAGCTTTGACAGGGCAACTAATGAAAAACTGTTTTTT. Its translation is CASSFDRATNEKLFF.

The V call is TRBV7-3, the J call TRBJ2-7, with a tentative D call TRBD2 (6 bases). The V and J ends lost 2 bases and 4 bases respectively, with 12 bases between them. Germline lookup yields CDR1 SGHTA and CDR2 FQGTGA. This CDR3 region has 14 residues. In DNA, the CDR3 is TGTGCCAGCAGCTTATTTAGCGGAGAATACGAGCAGTACTTC. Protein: CASSLFSGEYEQYF.

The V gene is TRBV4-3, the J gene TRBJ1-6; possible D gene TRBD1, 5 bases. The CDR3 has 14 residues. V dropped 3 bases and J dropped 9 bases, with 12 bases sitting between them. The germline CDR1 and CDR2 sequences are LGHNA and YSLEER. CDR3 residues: CASSQRGGGSPLHF. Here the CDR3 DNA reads TGCGCCAGCAGCCAGAGGGGAGGTGGTTCACCCCTCCACTTT.

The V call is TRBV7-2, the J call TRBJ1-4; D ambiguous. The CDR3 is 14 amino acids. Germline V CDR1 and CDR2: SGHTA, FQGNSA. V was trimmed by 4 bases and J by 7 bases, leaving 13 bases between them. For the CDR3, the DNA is TGTGCCAGCAGCTCCCACTCATCGGGTGAAAAACTGTTTTTT. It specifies CASSSHSSGEKLFF.

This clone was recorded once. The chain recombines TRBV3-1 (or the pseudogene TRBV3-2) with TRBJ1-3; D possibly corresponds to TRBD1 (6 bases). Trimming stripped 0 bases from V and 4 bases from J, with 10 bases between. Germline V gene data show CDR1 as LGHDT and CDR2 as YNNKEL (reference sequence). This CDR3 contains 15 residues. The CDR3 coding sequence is TGTGCCAGCAGCCAAGACGGAACAGGGGGAAACACCATATATTTT. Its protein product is CASSQDGTGGNTIYF.

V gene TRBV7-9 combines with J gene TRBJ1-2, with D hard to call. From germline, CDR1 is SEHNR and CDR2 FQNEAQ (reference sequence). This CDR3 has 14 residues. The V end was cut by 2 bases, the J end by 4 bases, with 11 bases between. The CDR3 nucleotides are TGTGCCAGCAGCTTATCGATAGGAGGCTATGGCTACACCTTC. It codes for CASSLSIGGYGYTF.

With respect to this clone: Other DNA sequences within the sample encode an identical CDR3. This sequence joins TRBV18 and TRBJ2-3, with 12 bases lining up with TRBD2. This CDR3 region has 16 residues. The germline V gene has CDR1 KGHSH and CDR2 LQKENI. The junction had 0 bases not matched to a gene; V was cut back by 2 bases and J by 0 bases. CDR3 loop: CASSPGTSGSTDTQYF. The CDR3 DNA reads TGTGCCAGCTCACCAGGGACTAGCGGGAGCACAGATACGCAGTATTTT.

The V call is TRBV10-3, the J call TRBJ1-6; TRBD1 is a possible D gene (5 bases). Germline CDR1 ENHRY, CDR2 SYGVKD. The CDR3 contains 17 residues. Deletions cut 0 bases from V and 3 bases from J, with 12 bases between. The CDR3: CAISESPPGIYNSPLHF. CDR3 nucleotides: TGTGCCATCAGTGAGTCGCCCCCAGGGATCTATAATTCACCCCTCCACTTT.

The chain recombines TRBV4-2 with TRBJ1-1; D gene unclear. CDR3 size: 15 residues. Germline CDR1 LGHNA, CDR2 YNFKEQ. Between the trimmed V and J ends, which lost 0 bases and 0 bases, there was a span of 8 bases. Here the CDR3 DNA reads TGTGCCAGCAGCCAAGAGGACGGGGTGAACACTGAAGCTTTCTTT. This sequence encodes CASSQEDGVNTEAFF.

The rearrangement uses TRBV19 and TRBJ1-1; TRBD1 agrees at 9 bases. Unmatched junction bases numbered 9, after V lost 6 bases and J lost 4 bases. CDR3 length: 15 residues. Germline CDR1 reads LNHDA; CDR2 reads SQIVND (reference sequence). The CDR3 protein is CASSGPDRGGTEAFF. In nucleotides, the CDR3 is TGTGCCAGTAGCGGACCGGACAGGGGAGGCACTGAAGCTTTCTTT.

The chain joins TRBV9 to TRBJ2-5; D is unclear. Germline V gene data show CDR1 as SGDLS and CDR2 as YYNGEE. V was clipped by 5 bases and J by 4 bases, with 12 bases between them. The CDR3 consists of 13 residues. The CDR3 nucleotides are TGTGCCAGCAGTAATACTCCAAGAGAGACCCAGTACTTC. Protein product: CASSNTPRETQYF. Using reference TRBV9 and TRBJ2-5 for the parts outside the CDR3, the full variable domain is DSGVTQTPKHLITATGQRVTLRCSPRSGDLSVYWYQQSLDQGLQFLIQYYNGEERAKGNILERFSAQQFPDLHSELNLSSLELGDSALYFCASSNTPRETQYFGPGTRLLVL.

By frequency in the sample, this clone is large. This chain's CDR3 is CASSHPSDSSYNSPLHF. The CDR3 bases are TGCGCCAGCAGTCACCCCTCCGACAGCTCCTATAATTCACCCCTCCACTTT. The rearrangement links TRBV23-1 to TRBJ1-6, with D possibly TRBD1 on 5 matching bases. TRBV23-1 is labeled an ORF, and its function is uncertain. V was cut by 3 bases and J by 0 bases, with 12 bases left in between. CDR3 length: 17 amino acids.

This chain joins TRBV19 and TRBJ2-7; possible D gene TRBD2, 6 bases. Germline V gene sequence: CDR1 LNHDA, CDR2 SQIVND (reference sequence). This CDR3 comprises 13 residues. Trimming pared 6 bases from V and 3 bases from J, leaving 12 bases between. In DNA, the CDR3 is TGTGCCAGTAGCGCGGGAAAGGGCTACGAGCAGTACTTC. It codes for CASSAGKGYEQYF.

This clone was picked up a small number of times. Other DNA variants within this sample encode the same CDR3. The CDR3 sequence is CASSGTGGGGYTF. The CDR3 DNA reads TGTGCCAGCAGTGGAACAGGGGGCGGAGGCTACACCTTC. The chain joins TRBV2 to TRBJ1-2; 9 bases match TRBD1. Germline values: CDR1 SNHLY, CDR2 FYNNEI. The junction had 5 bases not matched to a gene; V was cut back by 4 bases and J by 8 bases. There are 13 residues in the CDR3.

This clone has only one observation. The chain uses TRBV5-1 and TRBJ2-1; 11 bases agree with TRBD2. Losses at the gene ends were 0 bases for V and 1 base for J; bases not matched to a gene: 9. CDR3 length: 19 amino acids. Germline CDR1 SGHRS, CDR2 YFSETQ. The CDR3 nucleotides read TGCGCCAGCAGCTTGGACCCCCTGACTAGCGGGGTATCCTACAATGAGCAGTTCTTC. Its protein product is CASSLDPLTSGVSYNEQFF. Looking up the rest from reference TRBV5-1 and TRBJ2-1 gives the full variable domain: KAGVTQTPRYLIKTRGQQVTLSCSPISGHRSVSWYQQTPGQGLQFLFEYFSETQRNKGNFPGRFSGRQFSNSRSEMNVSTLELGDSALYLCASSLDPLTSGVSYNEQFFGPGTRLTVL.